The 16 T cell receptor beta chains below all came from one sample that was sequenced in a study of T cells in Graves' hyperthyroidism and ophthalmopathy. Amplification yielded TCR beta CDR3 regions, with RNA transcripts as the source. HTBI primers were used for first-round RT-PCR of the TCR CDR3. TCRdb called the multiplex PCR reads again in MiXCR, with one record for every CDR3 protein. The profile covers about 770,000 distinct CDR3 sequences, with around 20% appearing a single time and 16% taken by the ten largest. Specimen: blood. The receptors stem from a woman aged 45 to 65 with Graves' hyperthyroidism that later progressed to Graves' ophthalmopathy.

This clonotype was observed at least ten times. The chain recombines TRBV3-1 with TRBJ1-2; 10 bases align to TRBD1. The CDR3 extends over 15 amino acids. Germline V CDR1 and CDR2: LGHDT, YNNKEL (reference sequence). V gave up 6 bases and J gave up 5 bases; unmatched junction bases: 9. The CDR3 nucleotides read TGTGCCAGCAGTCCACAGGGACAGGGGCTTTATGGCTACACCTTC. Its translation: CASSPQGQGLYGYTF.

CDR3 amino acids: CASSPPLAGDLTDTQYF. The CDR3 DNA reads as TGTGCCAGCAGCCCGCCCCTGGCGGGGGACCTCACAGATACGCAGTATTTT. The V gene is TRBV3-1, the J gene TRBJ2-3, with 7 bases fitting TRBD2. J lost 2 bases, V lost 4 bases, and 12 bases had no gene match. Germline loops: CDR1 LGHDT, CDR2 YNNKEL (reference sequence). The CDR3 is 17 residues long.

This clonotype has only a few counts. A much larger clone lies one base from this, so it may be a read error. The chain uses TRBV7-9 and TRBJ1-1, with 9 bases lining up with TRBD1. The V segment lost 1 base and the J segment 1 base; nucleotides outside the gene matches: 4. This CDR3 has 16 residues. The germline V gene encodes CDR1 SEHNR and CDR2 FQNEAQ (reference sequence). The CDR3 coding sequence is TGTGCCAGCAGCTTAGTGGGACAGGGTTCGAACACTGAAGCTTTCTTT. Encoded protein: CASSLVGQGSNTEAFF.

This clonotype was seen repeatedly, ten times or more. CDR3 DNA sequence: TGTGCCAGCAGTTTAGCGAAGGGGGCGGCGGGTCAGCCCCAGCATTTT. Translation: CASSLAKGAAGQPQHF. J is TRBJ1-5 and V is TRBV12-3 or TRBV12-4, with 7 bases aligning to TRBD1. With 0 bases clipped from V and 6 bases from J, the junction kept 8 bases outside the gene matches. This CDR3 spans 16 amino acids.

The chain has TRBV5-5 and TRBJ1-2; TRBD1 might be the D (5 bases). Germline lookup yields CDR1 SGHKS and CDR2 YYEKEE (reference sequence). The V gene lost 3 bases and the J gene lost 2 bases, with 11 bases spanning the gap. The CDR3 is 14 residues long. The CDR3 nucleotides are TGTGCCAGCAGCTCGGGGGGGTCCAACTATGGCTACACCTTC. Its translation is CASSSGGSNYGYTF.

The V gene is TRBV6-2 or TRBV6-3, the J gene TRBJ2-1; the match to TRBD1 covers 8 bases. This CDR3 has 15 residues. V lost 1 base to trimming and J lost 5 bases; unmatched junction nucleotides: 4. Germline values: CDR1 MNHEY, CDR2 SVGEGT. CDR3 sequence: CASSYWTGTHNEQFF. For the CDR3, the DNA is TGTGCCAGCAGTTACTGGACAGGGACTCACAATGAGCAGTTCTTC.

The chain recombines TRBV2 with TRBJ1-2; no reliable D call. Germline V gene data show CDR1 as SNHLY and CDR2 as FYNNEI. Deletions cut 0 bases from V and 6 bases from J, with 11 bases between. The CDR3 contains 14 residues. The CDR3 nucleotides read TGTGCCAGCAGTGAAGCAGGACGGTGGGATGGCTACACCTTC. Its protein is CASSEAGRWDGYTF.

This clonotype was seen a handful of times. The rearrangement links TRBV5-1 to TRBJ1-5; D call uncertain. From germline, CDR1 is SGHRS and CDR2 YFSETQ. The V gene lost 7 bases and the J gene lost 4 bases, with 18 bases spanning the gap. CDR3 length: 15 residues. The CDR3 reads CASALLPGKNQPQHF. As DNA, the CDR3 is TGCGCCAGCGCCCTTTTACCGGGAAAGAATCAGCCCCAGCATTTT.

This clonotype was seen only a few times. The CDR3 DNA reads as TGTGCCAGCAGTGAGTTGGGACAGGGGAGGACAGATACGCAGTATTTT. Translation: CASSELGQGRTDTQYF. This rearrangement joins TRBV2 to TRBJ2-3; 10 nucleotides line up with TRBD1. The CDR3 runs to 16 residues. Germline assignment: CDR1 SNHLY and CDR2 FYNNEI. Trimming took 3 bases from V and 3 from J; bases not matched to a gene: 6.

This clonotype was observed a single time. The rearrangement joins TRBV5-5 to TRBJ1-2; possibly TRBD1 for D (5 bases). CDR3 size: 16 residues. Germline V lookup: CDR1 SGHKS, CDR2 YYEKEE (reference sequence). V was trimmed by 4 bases and J by 2 bases, leaving 18 bases between them. The CDR3 protein is CASSTGTLRENYGYTF. CDR3 sequence (DNA): TGTGCCAGCAGCACCGGGACCCTTAGGGAGAACTATGGCTACACCTTC. The whole variable domain, remainder taken from reference TRBV5-5 and TRBJ1-2, is DAGVTQSPTHLIKTRGQQVTLRCSPISGHKSVSWYQQVLGQGPQFIFQYYEKEERGRGNFPDRFSARQFPNYSSELNVNALLLGDSALYLCASSTGTLRENYGYTFGSGTRLTVV.

This clonotype was seen repeatedly, ten times or more. The chain joins TRBV3-1 to TRBJ2-7, with 9 bases lining up with TRBD1. This CDR3 has 14 residues. CDR1 is LGHDT, CDR2 YNNKEL, per germline (reference sequence). The V gene end was trimmed by 2 bases and the J gene end by 6 bases; junction bases not matched to a gene: 5. This chain's CDR3 is CASSQLDRGGEQYF. For the CDR3, the DNA is TGTGCCAGCAGCCAACTGGACAGGGGAGGCGAGCAGTACTTC.

This clonotype was picked up many times. The chain recombines TRBV7-2 with TRBJ2-1; D tentatively fits TRBD1 or TRBD2 (6 bases each). The CDR3 is made up of 15 amino acids. Deletions cut 4 bases from V and 4 bases from J, with 14 bases between. Looked up from germline, CDR1 is SGHTA and CDR2 is FQGNSA. DNA for the CDR3: TGTGCCAGCAGCTCGAGACTAGGGGGATACAATGAGCAGTTCTTC. Residues: CASSSRLGGYNEQFF.

This clonotype was observed at least ten times. This chain connects TRBV7-8 to TRBJ1-2, with TRBD1 matching 9 bases. V lost 5 bases and J lost 5; bases outside the gene matches: 12. The germline V gene has CDR1 SGHVS and CDR2 FQNEAQ. The CDR3 has 16 amino acids. CDR3 protein: CASSQERDRARYGYTF. CDR3 nucleotide sequence: TGTGCCAGCAGCCAAGAACGGGACAGGGCGCGGTATGGCTACACCTTC.

This clonotype was found once. The chain has TRBV5-1 and TRBJ1-4, with 9 bases lining up with TRBD1. This CDR3 is 15 amino acids long. V shed 4 bases and J 4 bases; nucleotides not matched to a gene: 5. Germline loops: CDR1 SGHRS, CDR2 YFSETQ. CDR3 DNA sequence: TGCGCCAGCAGCCTTAGACAGGGGGATAATGAAAAACTGTTTTTT. Its protein product is CASSLRQGDNEKLFF.

Comments on this clonotype: Just one base apart from a much larger clone, this may be a read error. The chain joins TRBV5-8 to TRBJ2-1; D not resolved. The CDR3 sequence is 14 residues long. The V end was cut by 0 bases, the J end by 11 bases, with 15 bases between. From germline, CDR1 is SGHTS and CDR2 YDEGEE. The CDR3 loop reads CASSLVGYTDKQFF. In DNA form, the CDR3 reads TGTGCCAGCAGCTTGGTCGGGTACACGGATAAGCAGTTCTTC.

This clonotype was recorded at least ten times. The chain couples TRBV12-3 or TRBV12-4 to TRBJ2-2; 10 positions agree with TRBD2. CDR3 length: 17 amino acids. The V and J ends lost 4 bases and 4 bases, in that order; junction bases with no gene match: 9. DNA of the CDR3: TGTGCCAGCAGTTCTAGCGGGGGACCCTCGGGCACCGGGGAGCTGTTTTTT. Protein product: CASSSSGGPSGTGELFF.